This is a list of T cell receptor beta chains from one sample in a study of identical twins. One entry per CDR3 protein, called by TCRdb with MiXCR from the 5' RACE reads. This sample carries some 1,600,000 distinct CDR3 sequences, about 30% of them seen once, and the ten largest clones take about 0.25%. Specimen: cord blood. These receptors came from a newborn girl in good health. CDR3s include the opening cysteine and the closing phenylalanine or tryptophan. D genes are given only for firm matches. A clone size is listed for some rows: how often the clone was seen (once, few, many), or a class if it is expanded.

cdr3_nt | cdr3_aa | clone_size | j_call | d_call | v_call
TGTGCCAGCAGGGGATCTAGAGGAGAGACCCAGTACTTC | CASRGSRGETQYF | few | TRBJ2-5 | NA | TRBV28
TGTGCCAGCAGCCAATACAAAAGGGACACTGAAGCTTTCTTT | CASSQYKRDTEAFF | NA | TRBJ1-1 | NA | TRBV4-2
TGCGCCAGCAGCCCCGCTTCGGCAGGGGATGCCAACTATGGCTACACCTTC | CASSPASAGDANYGYTF | NA | TRBJ1-2 | NA | TRBV5-1
TGTGCCAGCAGCTTAGCACGGGGGGCAGTTTCCTACGAGCAGTACTTC | CASSLARGAVSYEQYF | NA | TRBJ2-7 | NA | TRBV7-2
TGTGCCATCAGGACAGGGACTAATTCACCCCTCCACTTT | CAIRTGTNSPLHF | few | TRBJ1-6 | TRBD1 | TRBV10-3
TGTGCCAGCACCCCTCGAAACTTCTTCCAAGAGACCCAGTACTTC | CASTPRNFFQETQYF | NA | TRBJ2-5 | NA | TRBV28
TGTGCCAGCAGCCAAGATAGGGACAACGCTTTCTTT | CASSQDRDNAFF | few | TRBJ1-1 | NA | TRBV3-1
TGTGCCAGTACCGAGGGGGATTCACCCCTCCACTTT | CASTEGDSPLHF | NA | TRBJ1-6 | NA | TRBV6-6
TGTGCCAGCAGCCCAACCCTAGACAGACCTGAAGCTTTCTTT | CASSPTLDRPEAFF | NA | TRBJ1-1 | NA | TRBV5-6
TGCAGCGCTAGACAGTCAGAGACCCAGTACTTC | CSARQSETQYF | few | TRBJ2-5 | NA | TRBV29-1
TGCGCCAGCAGCGGAACAGATGCGCAGTATTTT | CASSGTDAQYF | NA | TRBJ2-3 | NA | TRBV5-1
TGTGCCAGCGCTACAGGGGTTAGTTCTATGAACACTGAAGCTTTCTTT | CASATGVSSMNTEAFF | NA | TRBJ1-1 | TRBD1 | TRBV7-8
TGCAGCGTTGAAGATCCCTGGAAAGGGAGGTACGAGCAGTACTTC | CSVEDPWKGRYEQYF | NA | TRBJ2-7 | NA | TRBV29-1
TGTGCCAGCAGCCGGACTAACCTATACAATGAGCAGTTCTTC | CASSRTNLYNEQFF | NA | TRBJ2-1 | NA | TRBV7-2
TGTGCCAGCAGTGTCCGGACAGGGGGCCACGAGCAGTACTTC | CASSVRTGGHEQYF | NA | TRBJ2-7 | TRBD1 | TRBV6-1
TGTGCCACCAGGCTAGACCAGACCGATGAGCAGTTCTTC | CATRLDQTDEQFF | NA | TRBJ2-1 | NA | TRBV15
TGTGCCAGCAGCTTAGAGAAGGGGAGACTTAATGAAAAACTGTTTTTT | CASSLEKGRLNEKLFF | NA | TRBJ1-4 | NA | TRBV11-3
TGCAGCGTTGCCGAAGGCAGGGCTTACATTCAGTACTTC | CSVAEGRAYIQYF | many | TRBJ2-4 | NA | TRBV29-1
TGCAGTGCTAGTCGACAGGGGGCGGACACCATATATTTT | CSASRQGADTIYF | NA | TRBJ1-3 | TRBD1 | TRBV20-1
TGTGCCATAAGAGGGGGGACTAGCACAGATACGCAGTATTTT | CAIRGGTSTDTQYF | NA | TRBJ2-3 | NA | TRBV21-1
TGTGCCACCAGCCGTAGCGGGTCGTGGGCAGAGCAGTTCTTC | CATSRSGSWAEQFF | few | TRBJ2-1 | TRBD2 | TRBV15
TGCAGTGCTAGATTAAACAGCATACTGGGGGAGACCCAGTACTTC | CSARLNSILGETQYF | NA | TRBJ2-5 | NA | TRBV20-1
TGTGCCAGCAGCAGAGGACCTCAGGGTGATGAGCAGTTCTTC | CASSRGPQGDEQFF | NA | TRBJ2-1 | NA | TRBV21-1
TGCAGCGCCCCGGGCCTAGGGACGGATGAGCAGTTCTTC | CSAPGLGTDEQFF | few | TRBJ2-1 | NA | TRBV29-1
TGTGCCAGCAGTCCCACATACCGGGCCCTAAGATTGTCACCCCTCCACTTT | CASSPTYRALRLSPLHF | NA | TRBJ1-6 | NA | TRBV27
TGCGCCAGCAGCCAAGTCGAACGGGAGGGGGGCAATGAGCAGTTCTTC | CASSQVEREGGNEQFF | few | TRBJ2-1 | TRBD2 | TRBV4-1
TGTGCCAGCATGGGCCTTTCTTATGGCTACACCTTC | CASMGLSYGYTF | NA | TRBJ1-2 | NA | TRBV28